Following are 19 T cell receptor beta chains from one sample sequenced in a study of CD8+ T cells in alopecia areata. Sequencing relied on a cDNA template that was reverse transcribed from extracted RNA. Produced via immunoSEQ multiplex PCR; TCRdb's table is partial and in-frame only. The sample lists some 200,000 clones; less than 75% were seen once. Treatment reported: oral pan-JAK inhibitor, 5-10 mg twice daily. The source material was CD4+ T cells sorted from blood, sampled at week 4, from a patient treated with tofacitinib. The origin of the receptors is a human donor with alopecia areata.

J is TRBJ1-1 and V is TRBV27; D is unresolved. Per the germline V gene, CDR1 is MNHEY and CDR2 is SMNVEV (reference sequence). The CDR3 consists of 13 residues. The V end was cut by 5 bases, the J end by 3 bases, with 10 bases between. The CDR3 DNA is TGTGCCAGCAGTCTGGATAGACACACTGAAGCTTTCTTT. This encodes CASSLDRHTEAFF.

This clone has just a few counts. The chain recombines TRBV4-3 with TRBJ2-5; TRBD2 aligns across 14 bases. The ends lost 1 base at V and 4 bases at J; junction bases unmatched: 17. This CDR3 is built from 21 residues. The V gene's germline CDR1 is LGHNA and CDR2 YSLEER. Written as DNA, the CDR3 is TGCGCCAGCAGCCAAGTAGTACCCCGGACGACTAGCGGGGGGGCCGCAGAGACCCAGTACTTC. Its protein product is CASSQVVPRTTSGGAAETQYF.

There are a few counts of this clone. The gene calls are TRBV19 and TRBJ1-2; the match to TRBD1 covers 9 bases. This CDR3 region has 13 residues. With V trimmed by 4 bases and J by 8 bases, 5 bases remained unmatched. Germline V gene data show CDR1 as LNHDA and CDR2 as SQIVND (reference sequence). CDR3 in amino acids: CASSNRDRVGYTF. Written as DNA, the CDR3 is TGTGCCAGTAGTAACCGGGACAGGGTGGGCTACACCTTC.

This clone was picked up a small number of times. This chain joins TRBV29-1 and TRBJ1-2; D is unresolved. Germline V gives CDR1 SQVTM, CDR2 ANQGSEA. The CDR3 loop spans 13 amino acids. V was clipped by 1 base and J by 6 bases, with 12 bases between them. CDR3 coding DNA: TGCAGCGTTGAAGTGTTGGGTTCTAATGGCTACACCTTC. Residues: CSVEVLGSNGYTF.

The chain uses TRBV18 and TRBJ2-1, with D unresolved. The length of the CDR3 is 13 residues. V lost 0 bases and J lost 9, with 9 bases in between. Germline lookup yields CDR1 KGHSH and CDR2 LQKENI. The DNA of the CDR3 is TGTGCCAGCTCACCACCGGAAACGGCTGAGCAGTTCTTC. The encoded protein is CASSPPETAEQFF.

V and J are TRBV2 and TRBJ1-4, with D uncertain. The CDR3 extends over 13 amino acids. With 4 bases removed from V and 0 bases from J, the gap between germline ends came to 3 bases. The germline V gene encodes CDR1 SNHLY and CDR2 FYNNEI. This chain's CDR3 is CASSGTTNEKLFF. The CDR3 DNA is TGTGCCAGCAGTGGAACAACTAATGAAAAACTGTTTTTT.

V gene TRBV29-1 combines with J gene TRBJ1-5; 7 nucleotides match TRBD1. The CDR3 is made up of 13 amino acids. Unmatched junction bases numbered 8, after V lost 7 bases and J lost 5 bases. Germline CDR1 reads SQVTM; CDR2 reads ANQGSEA. The CDR3 DNA follows: TGCAGCGCTTTGGGACAGCCAGATCAGCCCCAGCATTTT. Its translation: CSALGQPDQPQHF.

The chain recombines TRBV9 with TRBJ1-6; the D is unclear. Trimming took 4 bases from V and 6 from J, leaving 8 bases between them. The CDR3 sequence is 13 residues long. The germline V gene has CDR1 SGDLS and CDR2 YYNGEE. DNA for the CDR3: TGTGCCAGCAGCCGGCTCACTAATTCACCCCTCCACTTT. Translated: CASSRLTNSPLHF.

V gene TRBV5-6 combines with J gene TRBJ1-4; D remains unclear. V was trimmed by 1 base and J by 6 bases, leaving 7 bases between them. Per the germline V gene, CDR1 is SGHDT and CDR2 is YYEEEE. The CDR3 covers 13 residues. CDR3 sequence (DNA): TGTGCCAGCAGCTTGTACACAGATGAAAAACTGTTTTTT. Its protein product is CASSLYTDEKLFF.

The V gene is TRBV6-1, the J gene TRBJ2-6, with unresolved D. Looked up from germline, CDR1 is MNHNS and CDR2 is SASEGT. With 1 base removed from V and 0 bases from J, the gap between germline ends came to 13 bases. CDR3 length equals 18 residues. The CDR3 loop is CASSEDGRIYSGANVLTF. CDR3 DNA sequence: TGTGCCAGCAGTGAAGACGGCAGAATCTACTCTGGGGCCAACGTCCTGACTTTC.

In its sample, this clone was seen a few times. The rearrangement uses TRBV2 and TRBJ1-4, with a weak D call TRBD1 (6 bases). Germline V lookup: CDR1 SNHLY, CDR2 FYNNEI. The CDR3 loop spans 13 amino acids. V lost 6 bases to trimming and J lost 8 bases, with 13 bases between them. This chain's CDR3 is CASSGRGREKLFF. The CDR3 DNA reads as TGTGCCAGCAGCGGCAGGGGTAGGGAAAAACTGTTTTTT. Drawing the rest from reference TRBV2 and TRBJ1-4, the complete variable domain is EPEVTQTPSHQVTQMGQEVILRCVPISNHLYFYWYRQILGQKVEFLVSFYNNEISEKSEIFDDQFSVERPDGSNFTLKIRSTKLEDSAMYFCASSGRGREKLFFGSGTQLSVL.

The V gene is TRBV25-1, the J gene TRBJ1-2; no clear D gene. The germline gives CDR1 MGHDK, CDR2 SYGVNS. V was pared by 3 bases and J by 5 bases, with 10 bases between. CDR3 length: 13 residues. The CDR3 coding sequence is TGTGCCAGCAGTGACCCCGGGAATTATGGCTACACCTTC. This codes for CASSDPGNYGYTF.

A few counts support this clone. This chain uses TRBV5-1 with TRBJ2-1; D gene unclear. CDR3 size: 12 residues. The germline V gene has CDR1 SGHRS and CDR2 YFSETQ. V lost 4 bases to trimming and J lost 5 bases, with 7 bases between them. The CDR3 DNA reads as TGCGCCAGCAGCCCGGACGACAATGAGCAGTTCTTC. Translated: CASSPDDNEQFF.

The chain joins TRBV29-1 to TRBJ1-2, with D possibly being TRBD1 (5 bases). The length of the CDR3 is 12 residues. V lost 6 bases to trimming and J lost 6 bases, with 14 bases between them. In germline, CDR1 is SQVTM, CDR2 ANQGSEA. The CDR3 reads CSVSPGGNGYTF. The CDR3 DNA is TGCAGCGTCTCGCCCGGGGGGAATGGCTACACCTTC. Complete variable domain (other parts from reference TRBV29-1 and TRBJ1-2): SAVISQKPSRDICQRGTSLTIQCQVDSQVTMMFWYRQQPGQSLTLIATANQGSEATYESGFVIDKFPISRPNLTFSTLTVSNMSPEDSSIYLCSVSPGGNGYTFGSGTRLTVV.

The chain carries TRBV6-5 and TRBJ2-6; D is perhaps TRBD1 or TRBD2 (5 bases each). The ends were cut back, 0 bases at V and 0 bases at J, with 6 bases in the middle. Germline CDR1 and CDR2: MNHEY and SVGAGI. CDR3 size: 16 residues. The CDR3 sequence is CASSYSGRSGANVLTF. CDR3 DNA: TGTGCCAGCAGTTACTCGGGACGCTCTGGGGCCAACGTCCTGACTTTC.

J is TRBJ1-2 and V is TRBV30, with 7 positions matching TRBD1. Germline-derived CDR1 and CDR2 are GTSNPN and SVGIG (reference sequence). This CDR3 contains 13 residues. V lost 3 bases, J lost 4 bases, and 5 bases stayed unmatched. The chain's CDR3 is CAWRASGGYGYTF. CDR3 nucleotides: TGTGCCTGGAGGGCCTCAGGGGGCTATGGCTACACCTTC. Using reference TRBV30 and TRBJ1-2 for the parts outside the CDR3, the full variable domain is SQTIHQWPATLVQPVGSPLSLECTVEGTSNPNLYWYRQAAGRGLQLLFYSVGIGQISSEVPQNLSASRPQDRQFILSSKKLLLSDSGFYLCAWRASGGYGYTFGSGTRLTVV.

In this sample, this clone turned up a few times. The CDR3 sequence: CASSQVAGVSTDTQYF. DNA of the CDR3: TGTGCCAGCAGCCAGGTAGCGGGGGTTAGCACAGATACGCAGTATTTT. The gene calls are TRBV14 and TRBJ2-3; 9 bases align to TRBD2. V trimming: 3 bases; J trimming: 0 bases; junction bases outside the gene matches: 4. CDR3 size: 16 residues. Germline CDR1 is SGHDN and CDR2 is FVKESK.

The chain has TRBV25-1 and TRBJ1-2, with a possible D match to TRBD1 (5 bases). Trimming left V 8 bases short and J 5 bases short, with 15 bases between. From germline, CDR1 is MGHDK and CDR2 SYGVNS. The CDR3 is made up of 13 amino acids. In DNA form, the CDR3 reads TGTGCCAGCGGAGGACAAGGCGGGTATGGCTACACCTTC. It specifies CASGGQGGYGYTF.

The chain's CDR3 is CASSSGQRNFNSPLHF. The CDR3 bases are TGTGCCAGCAGTTCCGGACAGCGGAACTTTAATTCACCCCTCCACTTT. The genes are TRBV6-5 and TRBJ1-6, with TRBD1 as a possible D gene (6 bases). V was shortened by 4 bases and J by 6 bases, with 16 bases between the two germline ends. Germline V gene data show CDR1 as MNHEY and CDR2 as SVGAGI. The CDR3 covers 16 residues.